Given below is one TCR beta chain in context. The sample originates from a study of T-cell memory formation after mild COVID-19. One entry per CDR3 protein, called by TCRdb with MiXCR from the 5' RACE reads. The data hold 250,000 to 400,000 distinct CDR3 sequences, with roughly 13% observed a single time. Germline V CDR1 and CDR2: SGDLS, YYNGEE. Trimming cost V 4 bases and J 9 bases, with 8 bases left between them. The CDR3 consists of 12 residues. The rearrangement links TRBV9 to TRBJ1-6; D gene unclear. The sequence was collected from a man aged 18 to 29 who had mild COVID-19 (a few samples of this study predate the infection). Cell type and time point are not known. Input material: PBMCs or a T cell subset sorted from them (not recorded which). The CDR3 region has the DNA TGTGCCAGCAGCCTCGACACTTCACCCCTCCACTTT. Amino acids: CASSLDTSPLHF.